This TCR beta chain was identified during a study of T cells in Graves' hyperthyroidism and ophthalmopathy. Trimming removed 7 bases from V and 5 bases from J; junction bases left unmatched: 5. The CDR3 is made up of 13 amino acids. Germline CDR1 and CDR2: SNHLY and FYNNEI. This clonotype was seen at least ten times. From RNA transcripts, TCR beta CDR3 regions were amplified. An initial round of RT-PCR targeting the TCR CDR3 relied on the HTBI primer set. TCRdb passed the multiplex PCR reads through MiXCR, listing each CDR3 protein once. The sample holds about 360,000 distinct CDR3 sequences, approximately 20% seen once.

Sequencing input: blood. This TCR was recovered from a woman in her late teens or twenties with Graves' hyperthyroidism. This rearrangement joins TRBV2 to TRBJ1-5, with TRBD1 matching over 7 bases. This CDR3 is CASKDRDYQPQHF. CDR3 in DNA: TGTGCCAGCAAAGACAGGGACTATCAGCCCCAGCATTTT.